Presented here are 14 T cell receptor beta chains from one specimen sequenced in a study of cytomegalovirus exposure and HLA in healthy donors. Researchers ran the PCR with 60 Vbeta and 13 Jbeta primers. TCRdb's table, derived via immunoSEQ multiplex PCR, lists solely in-frame clones and lacks some. The sample records approximately 100,000 clones, 60% to 85% being singletons. Material for sequencing was PBMCs. The receptor source for this set is a woman aged 18-29 years in good health and CMV-seropositive.

This chain joins TRBV27 and TRBJ2-1; 12 bases fit TRBD2. Germline assignment: CDR1 MNHEY and CDR2 SMNVEV (reference sequence). Losses at the gene ends were 5 bases for V and 6 bases for J; bases not matched to a gene: 8. This CDR3 contains 16 residues. The CDR3 loop reads CASSPLGTSGPNEQFF. The CDR3 DNA follows: TGTGCCAGCAGTCCTTTAGGGACTAGCGGGCCCAATGAGCAGTTCTTC.

The V gene is TRBV5-4, the J gene TRBJ1-2; D ambiguous. The V end was cut by 4 bases, the J end by 6 bases, with 16 bases between. Germline V gene lookup returns CDR1 SGHNT and CDR2 YYREEE (reference sequence). CDR3 length: 14 amino acids. The CDR3 nucleotides are TGTGCCAGCAGCGCCCCAGGTGTCCCCAATGGCTACACCTTC. This translates into CASSAPGVPNGYTF.

The chain has TRBV7-8 and TRBJ2-7, with D perhaps matching TRBD2 (6 bases). Germline CDR1 and CDR2: SGHVS and FQNEAQ. The CDR3 length is 15 residues. Trimming cost V 1 base and J 3 bases, with 13 bases left between them. The CDR3 spells CASSLEGGTLYEQYF. The CDR3 DNA sequence: TGTGCCAGCAGCTTAGAAGGCGGGACCCTCTACGAGCAGTACTTC.

This clone was recorded a few times. This chain connects TRBV30 to TRBJ2-3; the D gene is possibly TRBD2 (5 bases). In germline, CDR1 is GTSNPN, CDR2 SVGIG (reference sequence). V dropped 0 bases and J dropped 4 bases, with 11 bases sitting between them. The CDR3 extends over 14 amino acids. The CDR3 DNA reads TGTGCCTGGAGTGTAAATGAGGGCGCAGATACGCAGTATTTT. Translation: CAWSVNEGADTQYF. The whole variable domain, filled in from reference TRBV30 and TRBJ2-3, reads SQTIHQWPATLVQPVGSPLSLECTVEGTSNPNLYWYRQAAGRGLQLLFYSVGIGQISSEVPQNLSASRPQDRQFILSSKKLLLSDSGFYLCAWSVNEGADTQYFGPGTRLTVL.

The chain carries TRBV20-1 and TRBJ1-1, with 7 bases aligning to TRBD1. The CDR3 contains 10 residues. V lost 4 bases and J lost 11; bases outside the gene matches: 4. The germline V gene has CDR1 DFQATT and CDR2 SNEGSKA (reference sequence). This chain's CDR3 is CSAIQGLAFF. The CDR3 bases are TGCAGTGCTATACAGGGGCTGGCTTTCTTT.

This chain uses TRBV6-1 with TRBJ2-7; the D is unclear. Germline V gene sequence: CDR1 MNHNS, CDR2 SASEGT. This CDR3 contains 13 residues. Deletions cut 1 base from V and 3 bases from J, with 7 bases between. The CDR3 region is CASSEVVSYEQYF. The CDR3, as DNA: TGTGCCAGCAGTGAAGTGGTTAGCTACGAGCAGTACTTC.

This clone was counted a few times. The V and J genes are TRBV18 and TRBJ2-7, with a weak D call TRBD2 (5 bases). V gave up 4 bases and J gave up 4 bases, with 11 bases separating them. The CDR3 runs 13 residues. CDR1 is KGHSH, CDR2 LQKENI, per germline. CDR3 in DNA: TGTGCCAGCTCACTGGGAGTAGGTTACGAGCAGTACTTC. Protein: CASSLGVGYEQYF.

The chain recombines TRBV11-2 with TRBJ2-5; 14 bases map to TRBD2. The CDR3 runs to 16 residues. V was pared by 4 bases and J by 4 bases, with 5 bases of the junction left unmatched. Germline V gene data show CDR1 as SGHAT and CDR2 as FQNNGV. The DNA of the CDR3 is TGTGCCAGCAGCTCGGGACTAGCGGGAGAGGGAGAGACCCAGTACTTC. Residues: CASSSGLAGEGETQYF.

The chain uses TRBV5-1 and TRBJ1-1; D is unclear. This CDR3 is built from 14 residues. Germline CDR1 reads SGHRS; CDR2 reads YFSETQ. The V gene lost 2 bases and the J gene lost 7 bases, with 15 bases spanning the gap. The CDR3 region is CASSLTVAGVEAFF. The CDR3, as DNA: TGCGCCAGCAGCTTAACAGTAGCGGGCGTTGAAGCTTTCTTT.

The chain carries TRBV19 and TRBJ1-1; 10 nucleotides agree with TRBD1. In germline, CDR1 is LNHDA, CDR2 SQIVND (reference sequence). After removal of 4 bases from V and 0 bases from J, the junction contained 5 bases not matched to a gene. The CDR3 totals 16 residues. The CDR3 region is CASSNRDRGVNTEAFF. The CDR3 nucleotides read TGTGCCAGTAGTAACCGGGACAGGGGAGTGAACACTGAAGCTTTCTTT.

The chain combines TRBV7-9 with TRBJ2-3; no definite D call. Germline assignment: CDR1 SEHNR and CDR2 FQNEAQ (reference sequence). V was pared by 5 bases and J by 5 bases, with 5 bases between. There are 11 residues in the CDR3. The CDR3 bases are TGTGCCAGCAGCCCTCGAGATACGCAGTATTTT. As protein: CASSPRDTQYF.

V usage is TRBV29-1 and J usage is TRBJ2-3; TRBD2 aligns across 7 bases. Germline V gene lookup returns CDR1 SQVTM and CDR2 ANQGSEA. With 4 bases clipped from V and 4 bases from J, the junction kept 5 bases outside the gene matches. The CDR3 extends over 13 amino acids. This CDR3 is CSVGGGGPDTQYF. Here the CDR3 DNA reads TGCAGCGTTGGCGGGGGTGGTCCAGATACGCAGTATTTT.

The V call is TRBV5-6, the J call TRBJ1-3; the match to TRBD1 covers 8 bases. This CDR3 is built from 14 residues. The V segment lost 4 bases and the J segment 4 bases; nucleotides outside the gene matches: 4. Germline CDR1 SGHDT, CDR2 YYEEEE. CDR3 loop: CASSRQGTGNTIYF. The CDR3 nucleotides read TGTGCCAGCAGCCGACAGGGGACCGGAAACACCATATATTTT.

This clone has a single count. This chain links TRBV2 with TRBJ2-1; 13 nucleotides agree with TRBD2. V shed 3 bases, J shed 8 bases, and the junction held 10 bases outside the gene matches. CDR3 length: 17 residues. Germline loops: CDR1 SNHLY, CDR2 FYNNEI. The DNA of the CDR3 is TGTGCCAGCAGTGAGGCCGAAGGACTAGCGGGAGAGCATGAGCAGTTCTTC. Translation: CASSEAEGLAGEHEQFF.